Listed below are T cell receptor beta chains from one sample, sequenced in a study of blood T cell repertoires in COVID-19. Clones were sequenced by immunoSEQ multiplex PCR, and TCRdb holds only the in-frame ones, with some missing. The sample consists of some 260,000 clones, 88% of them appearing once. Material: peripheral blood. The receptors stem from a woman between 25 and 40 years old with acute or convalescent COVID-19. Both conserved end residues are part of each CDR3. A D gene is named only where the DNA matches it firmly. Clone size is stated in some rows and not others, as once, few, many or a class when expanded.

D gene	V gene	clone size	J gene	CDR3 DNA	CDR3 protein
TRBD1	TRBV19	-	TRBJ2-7	TGTGCCAGTAGTATAAGGGGGCCACGAGGCGAGCAGTACTTC	CASSIRGPRGEQYF
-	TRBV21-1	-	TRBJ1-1	TGTGCCAGCAGCACAACAGGGGCCGTGGAGGGAGAAGCTTTCTTT	CASSTTGAVEGEAFF
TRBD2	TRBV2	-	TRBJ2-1	TGTGCCAGCACCTCGCTAGCGGGAGTCAGCACTGAGCAGTTCTTC	CASTSLAGVSTEQFF
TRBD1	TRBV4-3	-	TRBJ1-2	TGCGCCAGCAGCCAAGGTCCCGGACAGGGGATTAACTATGGCTACACCTTC	CASSQGPGQGINYGYTF
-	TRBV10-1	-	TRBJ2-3	TGCGCCAGCAGTGATAGTCGCGGTACGCAGTATTTT	CASSDSRGTQYF
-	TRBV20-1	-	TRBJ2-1	TGCAGTGCTAGTCGCGGTAGCTCCTACAATGAGCAGTTCTTC	CSASRGSSYNEQFF
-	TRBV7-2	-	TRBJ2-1	TGTGCCAGCAGCCCCATGGACACCATTCGGGCCAATGAGCAGTTCTTC	CASSPMDTIRANEQFF
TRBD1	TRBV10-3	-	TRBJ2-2	TGTGCCACACGTACAGGGGGCGCAGGGAACACCGGGGAGCTGTTTTTT	CATRTGGAGNTGELFF
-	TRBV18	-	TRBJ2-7	TGTGCCAGCTCACCATTAGGGGATGGGCAGTACTTC	CASSPLGDGQYF
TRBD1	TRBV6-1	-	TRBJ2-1	TGTGCCAGCAGTGAAGCCACAGGGGGCGGGCCCCTATACAATGAGCAGTTCTTC	CASSEATGGGPLYNEQFF
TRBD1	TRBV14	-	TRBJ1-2	TGTGCCAGCAGCCAGGAGACAGGGAACTATGGCTACACCTTC	CASSQETGNYGYTF
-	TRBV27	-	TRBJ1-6	TGTGCCAGCAGTTTTCGGGATTCACCCCTCCACTTT	CASSFRDSPLHF
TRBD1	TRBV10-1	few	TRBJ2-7	TGCGCCAGCAGTGAGTCCCAGGGGGCGGGGGAGCAGTACTTC	CASSESQGAGEQYF
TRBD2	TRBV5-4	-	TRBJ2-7	TGTGCCAGCAGCTTGGGACTAGCGGGTGCCTACGAGCAGTACTTC	CASSLGLAGAYEQYF
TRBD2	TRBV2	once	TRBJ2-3	TGTGCCAGCAAAAGGTTAGCGGGAGATCAGACAGATACGCAGTATTTT	CASKRLAGDQTDTQYF
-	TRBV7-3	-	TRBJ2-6	TGTGCCAGCAGCTCGACCGGGACAGGGGCCAACGTCCTGACTTTC	CASSSTGTGANVLTF
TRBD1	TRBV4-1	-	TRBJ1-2	TGCGCCAGCAGCCCGACAGGGGCTGTCGGCTACACCTTC	CASSPTGAVGYTF
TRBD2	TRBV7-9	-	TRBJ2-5	TGTGCCAGCAGCTCTAGCGGGCAAGAGACCCAGTACTTC	CASSSSGQETQYF
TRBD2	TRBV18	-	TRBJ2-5	TGTGCCAGCTCACCGATTTCTAGCGGAGAGACCCAGTACTTC	CASSPISSGETQYF
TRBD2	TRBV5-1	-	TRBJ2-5	TGCGCCAGCAATAGAGCGGGAGGCCTGGAGACCCAGTACTTC	CASNRAGGLETQYF
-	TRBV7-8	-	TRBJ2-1	TGTGCCAGCAGCTTGATAAGAACTAGCCTGACCTACAATGAGCAGTTCTTC	CASSLIRTSLTYNEQFF
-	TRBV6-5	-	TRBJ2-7	TGTGCCAGCAGAAGACAGGACTCCTACGAGCAGTACTTC	CASRRQDSYEQYF
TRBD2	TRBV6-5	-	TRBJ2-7	TGTGCCAGCAATGCCCTAGCGGGAGTCGGCGAGCAGTACTTC	CASNALAGVGEQYF
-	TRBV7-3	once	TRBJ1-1	TGTGCCAGCAGCTCACAGGGTCGGACTGAAGCTTTCTTT	CASSSQGRTEAFF
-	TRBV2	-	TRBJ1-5	TGTGCCAGTCAAACAAGTTATAGCAATCAGCCCCAGCATTTT	CASQTSYSNQPQHF
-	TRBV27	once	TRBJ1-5	TGTGCCAGCAGTCCAGCCCGTGGGGGCCTGAATCAGCCCCAGCATTTT	CASSPARGGLNQPQHF
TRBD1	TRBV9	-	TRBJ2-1	TGTGCCAGCAGCCCAAACGGTAGACAGGGGGCTTCAAATGAGCAGTTCTTC	CASSPNGRQGASNEQFF
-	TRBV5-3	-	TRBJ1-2	TGTGCCAGAAGCGGCCGGCGGGACGGCTACACCTTC	CARSGRRDGYTF
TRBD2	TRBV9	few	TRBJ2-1	TGTGCCAGCAGCGTGGGACTAAAGAAACATGAGCAGTTCTTC	CASSVGLKKHEQFF
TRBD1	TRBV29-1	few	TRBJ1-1	TGCAGCGCGACAGGGGGCGGGAGGAACACTGAAGCTTTCTTT	CSATGGGRNTEAFF
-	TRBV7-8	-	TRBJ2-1	TGTGCCAGCAGCTTAGCGGGCAGCTACAATGAGCAGTTCTTC	CASSLAGSYNEQFF
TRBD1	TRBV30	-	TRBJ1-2	TGTGCCCGACTGTCAAGACGGACAGGGGCAAACTATGGCTACACCTTC	CARLSRRTGANYGYTF
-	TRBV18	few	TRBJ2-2	TGTGCCAGCTCCCTTTTGCTGATCAAGGGGGCCGGGGAGCTGTTTTTT	CASSLLLIKGAGELFF
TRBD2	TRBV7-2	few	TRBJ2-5	TGTGCCAGCAGCTTCGAGGTGGGGACTAGCGGGTTCGGGACCCAGTACTTC	CASSFEVGTSGFGTQYF
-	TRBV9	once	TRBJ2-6	TGTGCCAGCAGCGCCGACAGGAGTACGGGGGCCAACGTCCTGACTTTC	CASSADRSTGANVLTF
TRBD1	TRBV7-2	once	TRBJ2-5	TGTGCCAGCAGCTCGACAGGGGGCAAGGGGACCCAGTACTTC	CASSSTGGKGTQYF
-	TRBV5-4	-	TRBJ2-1	TGTGCCAGCAGCCCCGGAGCGCCTCGTTCGGATGAGCAGTTCTTC	CASSPGAPRSDEQFF
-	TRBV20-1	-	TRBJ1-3	TGCAGTGCTAGTTGGGGGGGCTCTGGAAACACCATATATTTT	CSASWGGSGNTIYF
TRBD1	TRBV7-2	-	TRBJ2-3	TGTGCCAGCAGCCAACAGACAGGGATCCCAGCAGATACGCAGTATTTT	CASSQQTGIPADTQYF
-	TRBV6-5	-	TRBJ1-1	TGTGCCATCGGGGAGGACACTGAAGCTTTCTTT	CAIGEDTEAFF
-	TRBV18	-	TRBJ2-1	TGTGCCAGCTCACCATTAGAGGGGGAAATACTTTACAATGAGCAGTTCTTC	CASSPLEGEILYNEQFF
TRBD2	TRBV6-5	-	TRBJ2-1	TGTGCCAGCAGTCCGGGACTAGCACCATGGGGGCAGTTCTTC	CASSPGLAPWGQFF
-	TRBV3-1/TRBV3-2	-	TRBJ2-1	TGTGCCAGCAGCCAAGATCGGAGGCACAATGAGCAGTTCTTC	CASSQDRRHNEQFF
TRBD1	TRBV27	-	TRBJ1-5	TGTGCCAGCAGTTGGGACAGGGGACAGCCCCAGCATTTT	CASSWDRGQPQHF
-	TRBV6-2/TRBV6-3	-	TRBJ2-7	TGTGCCAGCAGTGCGGGACAGACCTACGAGCAGTACTTC	CASSAGQTYEQYF
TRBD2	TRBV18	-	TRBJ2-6	TGTGCCAGCTCACCCTATGGGGGGGTTGGGGCCAACGTCCTGACTTTC	CASSPYGGVGANVLTF
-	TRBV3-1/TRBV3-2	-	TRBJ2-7	TGTGCCAGCAGCCAAATCGGCGGCTACGAGCAGTACTTC	CASSQIGGYEQYF
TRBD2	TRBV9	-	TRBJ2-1	TGTGCCAGCAGCGTCGAAGCGGGAAGCTCCTACAATGAGCAGTTCTTC	CASSVEAGSSYNEQFF
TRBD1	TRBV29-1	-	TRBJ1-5	TGCAGCGTAGGGACAGGGAGTCATCAGCCCCAGCATTTT	CSVGTGSHQPQHF
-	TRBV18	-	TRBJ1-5	TGTGCCAGCTCACCAGGGAGGGACCGCTCAGGGCCCCAGCATTTT	CASSPGRDRSGPQHF
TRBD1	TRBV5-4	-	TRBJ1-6	TGTGCCAGCAGCCGCCAGCCAGGGACAGTTAATTGGGAGAATTCACCCCTCCACTTT	CASSRQPGTVNWENSPLHF
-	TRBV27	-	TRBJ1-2	TGTGCCAGCAGTTTATCAGGCGGGAATGTCTATGGCTACACCTTC	CASSLSGGNVYGYTF
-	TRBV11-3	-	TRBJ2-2	TGTGCCAGCGCGGGACAGAGCACCGGGGAGCTGTTTTTT	CASAGQSTGELFF
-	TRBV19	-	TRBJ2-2	TGTGCCAGTAAGTTAACAGGATACACCGGGGAGCTGTTTTTT	CASKLTGYTGELFF
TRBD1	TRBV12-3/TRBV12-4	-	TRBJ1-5	TGTGCCAGCAGACAGGGGGCACAGCCCCAGCATTTT	CASRQGAQPQHF